This T cell receptor beta chain derives from a study of T cells in Graves' hyperthyroidism and ophthalmopathy. Study results and caveats: Through a model of 13 V-J features, ophthalmopathy was separated from stable hyperthyroidism. The model made its ophthalmopathy prediction, and onset followed a median about 6 months later.

Template material for amplifying TCR beta CDR3 regions consisted of RNA transcripts. An initial round of RT-PCR targeting the TCR CDR3 relied on the HTBI primer set. TCRdb re-called the multiplex PCR reads through MiXCR, storing one row per CDR3 protein. The sample lists under 350,000 distinct CDR3 sequences; roughly 23% were seen once. Notes on this clonotype: Its antigen is currently unknown.

V was trimmed by 3 bases and J by 5 bases, leaving 14 bases between them. This CDR3 is 15 amino acids long. Germline V gene lookup returns CDR1 SGHNT and CDR2 YYREEE (reference sequence). Over 9 ml of fresh peripheral blood supplied the PBMCs. The TCR originated in a woman in her fifties or sixties with Graves' hyperthyroidism. The gene calls are TRBV5-4 and TRBJ2-2; D is undetermined. Sequencing used blood. The CDR3 DNA follows: TGTGCCAGCAGCTCGGGCCTAAGTCGGACCGGGGAGCTGTTTTTT. This sequence encodes CASSSGLSRTGELFF. Variable domain in full (rest from reference TRBV5-4 and TRBJ2-2): ETGVTQSPTHLIKTRGQQVTLRCSSQSGHNTVSWYQQALGQGPQFIFQYYREEENGRGNFPPRFSGLQFPNYSSELNVNALELDDSALYLCASSSGLSRTGELFFGEGSRLTVL.